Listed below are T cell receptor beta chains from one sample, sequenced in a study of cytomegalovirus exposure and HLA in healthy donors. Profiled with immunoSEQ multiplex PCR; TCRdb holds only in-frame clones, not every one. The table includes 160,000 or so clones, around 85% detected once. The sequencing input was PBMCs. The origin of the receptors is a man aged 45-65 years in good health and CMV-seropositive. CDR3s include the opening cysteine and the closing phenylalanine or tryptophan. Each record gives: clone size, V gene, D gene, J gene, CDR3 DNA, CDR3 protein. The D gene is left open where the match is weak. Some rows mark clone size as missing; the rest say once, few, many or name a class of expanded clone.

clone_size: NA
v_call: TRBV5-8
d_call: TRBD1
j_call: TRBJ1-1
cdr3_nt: TGTGCCAGCGCCCAGGACAGGCTGGGCACTGAAGCTTTCTTT
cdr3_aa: CASAQDRLGTEAFF

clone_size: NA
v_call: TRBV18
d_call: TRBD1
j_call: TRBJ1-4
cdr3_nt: TGTGCCAGCTCACACGGGACAGGGGGAACTAATGAAAAACTGTTTTTT
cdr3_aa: CASSHGTGGTNEKLFF

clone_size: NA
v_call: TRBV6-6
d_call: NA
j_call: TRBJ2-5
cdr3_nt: TGTGCCAGCAGTAGACCTAGTCAAGAGACCCAGTACTTC
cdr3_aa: CASSRPSQETQYF

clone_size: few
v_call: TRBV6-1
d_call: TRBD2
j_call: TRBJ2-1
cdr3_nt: TGTGCCAGCAGTGAAGAGCTCCTAGCGGGGGGCCGAAAGCAGTTCTTC
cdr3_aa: CASSEELLAGGRKQFF

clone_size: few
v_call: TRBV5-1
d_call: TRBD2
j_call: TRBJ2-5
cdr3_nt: TGCGCCAGCAGCTTGGGGTTAGCGGGAGATACGGGGCAAGAGACCCAGTACTTC
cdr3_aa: CASSLGLAGDTGQETQYF

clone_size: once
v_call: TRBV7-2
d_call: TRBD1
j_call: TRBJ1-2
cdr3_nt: TGTGCCAGCAGTCGACCCGGGACAGTCTATGGCTACACCTTC
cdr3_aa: CASSRPGTVYGYTF

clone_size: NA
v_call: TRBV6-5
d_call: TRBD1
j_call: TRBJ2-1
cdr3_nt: TGTGCCAGCAGTTACTCGTACAGGGGGGAGAATGAGCAGTTCTTC
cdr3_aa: CASSYSYRGENEQFF

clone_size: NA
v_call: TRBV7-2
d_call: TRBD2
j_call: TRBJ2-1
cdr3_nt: TGTGCCAGCAGCTTAGCGCGAGCGGGAGACTCCTACAATGAGCAGTTCTTC
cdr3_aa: CASSLARAGDSYNEQFF

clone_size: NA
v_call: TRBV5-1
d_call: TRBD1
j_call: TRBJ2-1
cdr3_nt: TGCGCCAGCAGCTTGGGGCCGGGACAGATTTGGAATGAGCAGTTCTTC
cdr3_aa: CASSLGPGQIWNEQFF

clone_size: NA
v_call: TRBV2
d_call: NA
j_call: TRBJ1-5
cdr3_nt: TGTGCCAGCAGTGCGATCGTACGGCAGCCCCAGCATTTT
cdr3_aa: CASSAIVRQPQHF

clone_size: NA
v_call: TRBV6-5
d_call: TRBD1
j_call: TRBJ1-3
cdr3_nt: TGTGCCAGCAGTATCGACAGGGCCTCTGGAAACACCATATATTTT
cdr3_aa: CASSIDRASGNTIYF

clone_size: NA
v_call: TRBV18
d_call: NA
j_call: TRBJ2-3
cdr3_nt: TGTGCCAGCTCACCCCGAGAGGGTAGCACAGATACGCAGTATTTT
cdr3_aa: CASSPREGSTDTQYF

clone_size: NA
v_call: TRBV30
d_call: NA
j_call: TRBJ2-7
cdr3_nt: TGTGCCTGGAATCAACAGGGCTACTACGAGCAGTACTTC
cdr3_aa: CAWNQQGYYEQYF

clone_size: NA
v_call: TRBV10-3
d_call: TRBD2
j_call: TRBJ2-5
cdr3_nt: TGTGCCATCAGCAAGGGGACTAGCGGGGGGACCCAAGAGACCCAGTACTTC
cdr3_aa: CAISKGTSGGTQETQYF

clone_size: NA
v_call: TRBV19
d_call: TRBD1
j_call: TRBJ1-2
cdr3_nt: TGTGCCAGTAGTCCCAAGCCCCCGGGACAGGGGCCCCATGGCTACACCTTC
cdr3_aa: CASSPKPPGQGPHGYTF

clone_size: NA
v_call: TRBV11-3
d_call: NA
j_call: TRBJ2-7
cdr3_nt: TGTGCCAGCAGCTTAACAAGTTCCTACGAGCAGTACTTC
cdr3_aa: CASSLTSSYEQYF

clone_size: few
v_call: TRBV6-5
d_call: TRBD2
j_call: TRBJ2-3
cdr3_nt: TGTGCCAGCAGTTACGCCGGGACTAGCGCAGATACGCAGTATTTT
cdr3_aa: CASSYAGTSADTQYF

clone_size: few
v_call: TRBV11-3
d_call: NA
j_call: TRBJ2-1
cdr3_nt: TGTGCCAGCAGCCCTGGACAGGGTCTCGCGGGAGGGTACTATGAGCAGTTCTTC
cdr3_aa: CASSPGQGLAGGYYEQFF

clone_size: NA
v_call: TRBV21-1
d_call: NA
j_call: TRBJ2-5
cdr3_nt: TGTGCCAGCAGCACTCGAGCTTTGGAGACCCAGTACTTC
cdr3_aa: CASSTRALETQYF

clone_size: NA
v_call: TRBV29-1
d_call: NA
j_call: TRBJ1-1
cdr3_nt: TGCAGCGTTGGAGAAAGGGGCACTGAAGCTTTCTTT
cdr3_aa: CSVGERGTEAFF

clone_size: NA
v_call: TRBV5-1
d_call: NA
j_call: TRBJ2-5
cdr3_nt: TGCGCCAGCAGCACCGGACAAGACCAAGAGACCCAGTACTTC
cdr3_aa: CASSTGQDQETQYF

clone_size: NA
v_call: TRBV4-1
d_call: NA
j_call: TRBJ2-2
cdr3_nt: TGCGCCAGCAGCCAAAAATTTAACAGGGGACTAGGGAACACCGGGGAGCTGTTTTTT
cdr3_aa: CASSQKFNRGLGNTGELFF

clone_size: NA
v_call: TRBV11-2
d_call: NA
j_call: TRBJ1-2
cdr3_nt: TGTGCCAGCAGCTCGGAACAGGGTCGGGTCGGCTACACCTTC
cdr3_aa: CASSSEQGRVGYTF

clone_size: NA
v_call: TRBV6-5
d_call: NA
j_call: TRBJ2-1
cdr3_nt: TGTGCCAGCAGACCGGACAGTGCCCCTTACAATGAGCAGTTCTTC
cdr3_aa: CASRPDSAPYNEQFF

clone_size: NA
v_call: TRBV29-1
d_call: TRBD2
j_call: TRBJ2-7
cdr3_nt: TGCAGCGTTGAATTGGGGACTAGCGGGATCCACGAGCAGTACTTC
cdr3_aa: CSVELGTSGIHEQYF

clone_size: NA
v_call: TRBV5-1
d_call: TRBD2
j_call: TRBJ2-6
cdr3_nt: TGCGCCAGCAGCTTGACAGGTCCCTCTCCGGGGGGCAACGTCCTGACTTTC
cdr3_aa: CASSLTGPSPGGNVLTF

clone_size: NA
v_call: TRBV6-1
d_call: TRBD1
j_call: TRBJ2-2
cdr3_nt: TGTGCCAGCTCCTTGGACAGGTCCACCGGGGAGCTGTTTTTT
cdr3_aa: CASSLDRSTGELFF

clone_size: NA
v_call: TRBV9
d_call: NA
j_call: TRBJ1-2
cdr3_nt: TGTGCCAGCAGCGCCGACGGGGGCTACACCTTC
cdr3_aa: CASSADGGYTF

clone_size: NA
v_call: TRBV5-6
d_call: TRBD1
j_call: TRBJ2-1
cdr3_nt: TGTGCCAGCAGCTCGACAGGGGGAGGTAACAATGAGCAGTTCTTC
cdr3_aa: CASSSTGGGNNEQFF

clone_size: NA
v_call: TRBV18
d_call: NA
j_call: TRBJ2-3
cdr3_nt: TGTGCCAGCTCACCACCGAGGGGGAGCCGAAGCCTCACAGATACGCAGTATTTT
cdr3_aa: CASSPPRGSRSLTDTQYF

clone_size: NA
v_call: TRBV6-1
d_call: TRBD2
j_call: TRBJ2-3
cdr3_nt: TGTGCCAGCAAGACTAGCGGGGCGCCAACAGATACGCAGTATTTT
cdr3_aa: CASKTSGAPTDTQYF

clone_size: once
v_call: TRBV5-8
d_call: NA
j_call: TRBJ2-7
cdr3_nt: TGTGCCAGCAGCTTGGCGGGTTATAAGCAGTACTTC
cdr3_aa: CASSLAGYKQYF

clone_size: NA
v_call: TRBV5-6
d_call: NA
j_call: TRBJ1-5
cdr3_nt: TGTGCCAGCAGCTTGGCTGGAGGGGGAACGGGAGGTCAGCCCCAGCATTTT
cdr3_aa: CASSLAGGGTGGQPQHF

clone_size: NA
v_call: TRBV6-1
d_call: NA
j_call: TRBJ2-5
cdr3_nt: TGTGCCAGCAGTAACAGGCGCGGCCAAGAGACCCAGTACTTC
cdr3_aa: CASSNRRGQETQYF

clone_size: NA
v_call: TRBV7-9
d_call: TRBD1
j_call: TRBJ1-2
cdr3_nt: TGTGCCAGCAGCTTGAGGGGGACAGCCGGTTATGGCTACACCTTC
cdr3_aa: CASSLRGTAGYGYTF

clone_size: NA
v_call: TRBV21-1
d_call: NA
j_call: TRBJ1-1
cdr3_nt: TGTGCCAGCAGCAAAGCGCTGACTTCCAACCGGGGGGGTCGCTCTGGCATGAACACTGAAGCTTTCTTT
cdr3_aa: CASSKALTSNRGGRSGMNTEAFF

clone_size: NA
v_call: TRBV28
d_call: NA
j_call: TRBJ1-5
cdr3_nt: TGTGCCAGCAGTCCCAGGGCAGAGAATCAGCCCCAGCATTTT
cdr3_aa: CASSPRAENQPQHF

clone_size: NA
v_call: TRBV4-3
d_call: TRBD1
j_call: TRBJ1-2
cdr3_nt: TGCGCCAGCAGCCAGCTAGGACAGGCCACAAACTATGGCTACACCTTC
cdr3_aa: CASSQLGQATNYGYTF

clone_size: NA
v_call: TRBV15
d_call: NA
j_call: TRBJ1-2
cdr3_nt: TGTGCCACCAGCAGAGACCGACAGGTTCTGTATGGCTACACCTTC
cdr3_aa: CATSRDRQVLYGYTF

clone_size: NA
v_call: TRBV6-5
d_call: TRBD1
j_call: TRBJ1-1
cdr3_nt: TGTGCCAGCAGTCCCAGGGGGGTGGGGACTGAAGCTTTCTTT
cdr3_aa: CASSPRGVGTEAFF

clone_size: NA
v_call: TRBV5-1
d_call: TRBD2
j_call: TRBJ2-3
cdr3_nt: TGCGCCAGCAGCTGGACTAGCGGGGGGGCAACAGATACGCAGTATTTT
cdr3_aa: CASSWTSGGATDTQYF

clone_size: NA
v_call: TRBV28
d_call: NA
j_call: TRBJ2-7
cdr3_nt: TGTGCCAGCAGCCTCATTACAGGGACCTACGAGCAGTACTTC
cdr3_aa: CASSLITGTYEQYF

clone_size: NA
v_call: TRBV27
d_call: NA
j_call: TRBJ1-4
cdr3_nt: TGTGCCAGCAGTCCAAGGGGTGTAGGCGAAAAACTGTTTTTT
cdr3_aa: CASSPRGVGEKLFF

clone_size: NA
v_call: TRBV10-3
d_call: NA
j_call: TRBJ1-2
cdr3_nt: TGTGCCACCTCCGGGGACACTGGAGGCTATGGCTACACCTTC
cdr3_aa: CATSGDTGGYGYTF

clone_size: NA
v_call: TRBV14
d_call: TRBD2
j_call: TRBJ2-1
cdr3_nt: TGTGCCAGCAGCCACCTAGCGGGGGGGTTCTACAATGAGCAGTTCTTC
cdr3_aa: CASSHLAGGFYNEQFF

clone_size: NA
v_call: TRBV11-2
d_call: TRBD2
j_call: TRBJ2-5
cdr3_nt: TGTGCCAGCAGCCGGGGGGTGGTGGGTCCCCAGTACTTC
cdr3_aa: CASSRGVVGPQYF

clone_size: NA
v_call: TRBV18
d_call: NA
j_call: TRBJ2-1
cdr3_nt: TGTGCCAGCTCACCACTCCCACAGGGAAGCTCCTACAATGAGCAGTTCTTC
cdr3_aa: CASSPLPQGSSYNEQFF